The sequence of this T cell receptor beta chain was determined in a study of cytotoxic CD8 clonotypes in ibrutinib-treated CLL (dated by TCRdb to about 2021). Broadly, across the study: In this cohort, 15 or so patients were treatment-naive and more than 9 were relapsed/refractory, while 17 to 18 had unmutated IGHV. Partial responses were observed in some 24 patients and complete responses in 2; after a median follow-up of around 68 months, remission was maintained in 14 patients and progression was observed in roughly 12. The response samples were drawn at a median of roughly eleven months into treatment, with a range of about 6 to 36 months. On average, each sample yielded about 260,000 productive templates and around 98,000 productive rearrangements. Of the 85 to 95 participants in the trial, about two dozen had longitudinal samples available. Cryopreserved peripheral blood mononuclear cells were collected at three points: before therapy, at response, and at either sustained remission or disease progression. Paper-wide results and their limitations: Baseline clonality was found to be higher than that of age-matched healthy donors and was strongly correlated with circulating CD8+ T-cell counts. Public clonotypes were rare and either contracted or stayed stable during treatment, and the rise in clonality at ibrutinib response reflected the expansion of private clonotypes. An increase in clonality was observed at ibrutinib response, with clonality remaining stable during sustained remission and falling back toward baseline at progression. Sustained-remission and progressing patients did not have matched sampling times, and lymph node repertoires were not examined.

On a MiSeq, deep resolution sequencing aimed for a depth between 1 in 1 million and 1 in 200,000 T cells, with each clonotype covered roughly 10x on average. The immunoSEQ hsTCRB Kit was used to generate TCR beta libraries. In the source study's methods: Data were analyzed with ImmunoSEQ Data Assistant and ImmunoSEQ Analyzer, with V, D and J genes assigned per IMGT definitions. Clonality, which ranges from 0 to 1, was calculated by subtracting the normalized Shannon entropy of productive rearrangement frequencies from one. Public clonotype analysis was restricted to overrepresented clonotypes comprising at least 0.05% of each patient's repertoire. Repertoires from some 13 age-matched healthy donors in immuneACCESS were used as clonality controls. As stored in TCRdb, this immuneACCESS dataset retains in-frame rearrangements with V and J assigned. A fraction of the clones does not appear; measured against another copy, unresolved V genes explain less than half of the discrepancy, and the remainder lacks a known reason. V and J calls and clone size are copied from that table; D and trimming were computed from the DNA. A total of around 310,000 clones appear in this sample, approximately 80% of them only once. The ten largest clones represent over 5% of the sample.

Concerning this clone: The antigen it recognizes is unknown. Base qualities are missing; no much larger clone stands one base away.

For TCR beta library preparation, approximately 2 micrograms of genomic DNA was extracted from cryopreserved PBMCs. Longitudinal blood samples from CLL patients on ibrutinib monotherapy underwent high-throughput TCR beta sequencing. The patients took part in an open-label, single-center phase 2 trial of ibrutinib monotherapy. This receptor was taken from a human donor with chronic lymphocytic leukemia. The source was PBMCs, collected before ibrutinib treatment.

The CDR3 reads CASTFSGTTDTQYF. In nucleotides, the sequence is TGTGCCAGCACATTTAGCGGGACCACAGATACGCAGTATTTT. The chain uses TRBV2 and TRBJ2-3; the central 8 bases match TRBD2. Including cysteine and phenylalanine, the CDR3 has 14 amino acids. This entry keeps only the CDR3 DNA: 42 bases, framed from base 1. Clipping removes 7 bases from V and 2 bases from J, with 5 as the unmatched junction base count. In the germline V gene, CDR1 corresponds to SNHLY and CDR2 to FYNNEI.